A selection of T cell receptor beta chains follows, all from one sample in a study of Ad26.COV2.S vaccination and SARS-CoV-2 variants. The method was immunoSEQ multiplex PCR; TCRdb's version includes in-frame clones alone and lacks a portion of them. This sample carries approximately 300,000 clones, over 80% of them seen once, and the ten largest clones take approximately 2.1%. Here the sequenced sample was peripheral blood, taken in a trial of Ad26.COV2.S vaccine versus placebo. These receptors were obtained from a person aged 18-60 years who received the Ad26.COV2.S COVID-19 vaccine or a placebo. CDR3s include the opening cysteine and the closing phenylalanine or tryptophan. D genes are given only for firm matches. Clone size, where shown, is once, few, many, or a class for clones that have expanded.

.,TRBJ2-1,TRBV5-1,17,.,CASRRDARTKSYNEQFF,TGCGCCAGCAGACGTGATGCCAGGACAAAGTCCTACAATGAGCAGTTCTTC
.,TRBJ1-2,TRBV19,15,TRBD1,CASTHQDRSAYGYTF,TGTGCCAGTACTCATCAGGACAGGTCCGCCTATGGCTACACCTTC
once,TRBJ1-2,TRBV19,12,.,CASSIGRNGYTF,TGTGCCAGTAGTATAGGCAGGAATGGCTACACCTTC
many,TRBJ1-2,TRBV6-6,15,.,CASIQSQGENYGYTF,TGTGCCAGCATTCAATCCCAGGGTGAGAACTATGGCTACACCTTC
.,TRBJ2-1,TRBV6-4,14,.,CASSDYKMGNEQFF,TGTGCCAGCAGTGACTACAAGATGGGCAATGAGCAGTTCTTC
few,TRBJ1-1,TRBV6-6,13,.,CASNRRSQTEAFF,TGTGCCAGCAACCGACGAAGTCAAACTGAAGCTTTCTTT
few,TRBJ2-7,TRBV7-9,14,.,CASSLVPGLDEQYF,TGTGCCAGCAGCTTAGTCCCGGGTCTCGACGAGCAGTACTTC
.,TRBJ2-5,TRBV7-2,13,TRBD1,CASSFNRGETQYF,TGTGCCAGCAGTTTCAACAGGGGAGAGACCCAGTACTTC
once,TRBJ2-1,TRBV28,12,.,CASSGGWDEQFF,TGTGCCAGCAGTGGGGGGTGGGATGAGCAGTTCTTC
.,TRBJ2-2,TRBV5-6,14,.,CASSFRADTGELFF,TGTGCCAGCAGCTTCAGGGCGGACACCGGGGAGCTGTTTTTT
.,TRBJ2-1,TRBV7-6,15,TRBD2,CASSLVAGSYNEQFF,TGTGCCAGCAGCTTAGTAGCGGGCAGTTACAATGAGCAGTTCTTC
few,TRBJ1-1,TRBV6-5,14,.,CASSYAGSWTEAFF,TGTGCCAGCAGTTACGCAGGGAGTTGGACTGAAGCTTTCTTT
.,TRBJ2-5,TRBV5-1,16,TRBD2,CASSLGLAGGGETQYF,TGCGCCAGCAGCTTGGGACTAGCGGGGGGCGGAGAGACCCAGTACTTC
.,TRBJ2-3,TRBV28,13,TRBD2,CASAAGGLNTQYF,TGTGCCAGCGCGGCGGGGGGGCTAAATACGCAGTATTTT
few,TRBJ2-5,TRBV7-9,15,.,CASSELGSSQETQYF,TGTGCCAGCAGCGAACTGGGCAGCTCCCAAGAGACCCAGTACTTC
once,TRBJ2-5,TRBV4-1,14,.,CASSQDVNRETQYF,TGCGCCAGCAGCCAAGATGTAAACCGAGAGACCCAGTACTTC
.,TRBJ2-7,TRBV19,14,.,CASSPVGYSYEQYF,TGTGCCAGTAGTCCCGTCGGATACTCCTACGAGCAGTACTTC
.,TRBJ1-1,TRBV11-3,14,.,CASSRGLGPTEAFF,TGTGCCAGCAGCCGAGGACTAGGACCCACTGAAGCTTTCTTT
.,TRBJ1-6,TRBV27,20,TRBD1,CASSLFPPGGTVNYNSPLHF,TGTGCCAGCAGTTTATTTCCTCCTGGGGGGACAGTTAACTATAATTCACCCCTCCACTTT
.,TRBJ1-4,TRBV18,18,TRBD1,CASSTLRQGINTNEKLFF,TGTGCCAGCTCAACCCTACGACAGGGGATAAACACTAATGAAAAACTGTTTTTT
.,TRBJ2-2,TRBV19,16,TRBD2,CASRVVGGGMAGELFF,TGTGCCAGTAGAGTTGTCGGCGGGGGGATGGCCGGGGAGCTGTTTTTT
.,TRBJ2-7,TRBV20-1,14,.,CSASIPTSSYEQYF,TGCAGTGCTAGTATTCCCACAAGCTCCTACGAGCAGTACTTC
.,TRBJ1-2,TRBV5-4,17,TRBD1,CASSRGGQGALGAGYTF,TGTGCCAGCAGCCGGGGGGGACAGGGGGCGCTTGGAGCCGGCTACACCTTC
.,TRBJ1-6,TRBV28,14,.,CASTSEGLTSPLHF,TGTGCCAGCACCTCTGAGGGATTGACTTCACCCCTCCACTTT
few,TRBJ2-7,TRBV9,13,.,CASSVSPSYEQYF,TGTGCCAGCAGCGTAAGTCCCTCATACGAGCAGTACTTC
few,TRBJ1-2,TRBV19,14,.,CASSIGEGLSGYTF,TGTGCCAGTAGTATTGGTGAGGGTCTGAGTGGCTACACCTTC
.,TRBJ2-1,TRBV4-1,17,.,CASSQEGRRLSYNEQFF,TGCGCCAGCAGCCAAGAGGGGAGGCGTCTCTCCTACAATGAGCAGTTCTTC
.,TRBJ2-5,TRBV7-8,13,.,CASSLLESRDQYF,TGTGCCAGCAGCCTTCTTGAGTCCCGGGACCAGTACTTC
.,TRBJ2-3,TRBV7-3,13,.,CASSGPSVDTQYF,TGTGCCAGCAGCGGGCCTTCGGTAGATACGCAGTATTTT
.,TRBJ1-5,TRBV3-1/TRBV3-2,13,.,CASSQDLNQPQHF,TGTGCCAGCAGCCAAGACTTAAATCAGCCCCAGCATTTT
.,TRBJ2-5,TRBV5-1,15,TRBD2,CASSSGTSGGASQYF,TGCGCCAGCAGCTCAGGGACTAGCGGGGGGGCGAGCCAGTACTTC
.,TRBJ1-6,TRBV28,17,TRBD1,CASSSTGLSSYNSPLHF,TGTGCCAGCAGTTCGACAGGGTTGAGCTCCTATAATTCACCCCTCCACTTT
.,TRBJ1-2,TRBV27,14,.,CASSFRAGNYGYTF,TGTGCCAGCAGTTTTCGAGCAGGGAACTATGGCTACACCTTC
few,TRBJ1-6,TRBV5-6,14,.,CASSLRAVNSPLHF,TGTGCCAGCAGCTTGAGGGCAGTTAATTCACCCCTCCACTTT
.,TRBJ2-1,TRBV6-1,12,.,CASSDQYNEQFF,TGTGCCAGCAGTGACCAATACAATGAGCAGTTCTTC
few,TRBJ1-5,TRBV19,15,.,CASRPGWGSNQPQHF,TGTGCCAGTAGACCCGGGTGGGGGTCCAATCAGCCCCAGCATTTT
.,TRBJ1-3,TRBV3-1/TRBV3-2,12,.,CASRGTGNTIYF,TGTGCCAGCAGGGGAACTGGAAACACCATATATTTT
.,TRBJ2-7,TRBV7-6,14,.,CASSLEPGGSEQYF,TGTGCCAGCAGCTTAGAACCTGGGGGGAGCGAGCAGTACTTC
.,TRBJ2-7,TRBV19,13,TRBD1,CASSTGTVYEQYF,TGTGCCAGTAGTACCGGGACAGTTTACGAGCAGTACTTC
.,TRBJ2-7,TRBV7-9,13,.,CASSFGQVYEQYF,TGTGCCAGCAGCTTTGGTCAGGTCTACGAGCAGTACTTC
.,TRBJ1-1,TRBV6-5,14,TRBD1,CASSYARGHTEAFF,TGTGCCAGCAGTTACGCCAGGGGGCACACTGAAGCTTTCTTT
.,TRBJ1-6,TRBV7-8,16,.,CASSAAGRNGNSPLHF,TGTGCCAGCAGCGCAGCAGGGAGAAACGGTAATTCACCCCTCCACTTT
.,TRBJ1-1,TRBV9,14,.,CASSVRPMGTEAFF,TGTGCCAGCAGCGTAAGGCCCATGGGCACTGAAGCTTTCTTT
.,TRBJ2-2,TRBV6-5,13,.,CASTETSPVELFF,TGTGCCAGCACAGAGACTAGTCCCGTGGAGCTGTTTTTT
.,TRBJ2-5,TRBV5-1,15,.,CASRWGGAMLETQYF,TGCGCCAGCCGGTGGGGGGGCGCGATGTTGGAGACCCAGTACTTC
.,TRBJ2-1,TRBV24-1,14,TRBD1,CATSDSGQHNEQFF,TGTGCCACCAGTGATTCGGGACAGCACAATGAGCAGTTCTTC
.,TRBJ1-1,TRBV6-6,13,.,CASSNDRGTEAFF,TGTGCCAGCAGTAATGACAGAGGCACTGAAGCTTTCTTT
.,TRBJ1-4,TRBV14,19,TRBD1,CASSHGTGKGSATNEKLFF,TGTGCCAGCAGCCACGGGACAGGGAAAGGGAGCGCAACTAATGAAAAACTGTTTTTT
.,TRBJ1-5,TRBV6-5,12,.,CASSTGNQPQHF,TGTGCCAGCTCCACGGGCAATCAGCCCCAGCATTTT
.,TRBJ2-2,TRBV5-4,13,.,CASSQPNTGELFF,TGTGCCAGCAGCCAGCCAAACACCGGGGAGCTGTTTTTT
.,TRBJ1-6,TRBV28,18,.,CASSFLGRPAPQNTPLHF,TGTGCCAGCAGTTTCTTGGGGCGGCCAGCTCCCCAGAATACACCCCTCCACTTT